This T cell receptor (beta chain) appears in the sequencing data of a study of blood T cell repertoires in COVID-19. Overall study: Spain, Italy and the United States supplied samples that represented acute and convalescent COVID-19. The cDNA or gDNA used as material had been derived from T cells, B-cell-depleted T cells, or PBMCs.

Seattle patients were enrolled during active infection and followed longitudinally. Per germline, CDR1 SGHRS and CDR2 YFSETQ. CDR3 length: 14 residues. V was trimmed by 5 bases and J by 6 bases, leaving 16 bases between them. Measured with immunoSEQ multiplex PCR; TCRdb has only the in-frame clones, and not every one. The sample shows over 150,000 clones, about four fifths of them seen only once. The specimen was peripheral blood. This receptor was obtained from a woman over 75 with COVID-19, enrolled during active disease. This chain connects TRBV5-1 to TRBJ2-3, with D maybe TRBD2 (6 bases). The CDR3: CASSFQEGVDTQYF. CDR3 bases: TGCGCCAGCAGTTTTCAGGAGGGAGTCGATACGCAGTATTTT.